The 20 T cell receptor beta chains below come from one sample, sequenced in a study of blood T cell repertoires in COVID-19. The table came from immunoSEQ multiplex PCR; TCRdb's copy has only in-frame clones and leaves some out. The sample lists approximately 120,000 clones, about 82% seen once, with 5% to 6.5% in the top ten. The sequenced sample consisted of peripheral blood. These receptors came from a human donor in a cohort sampled during active COVID-19.

V gene TRBV9 combines with J gene TRBJ2-1; TRBD2 matches 14 bases. Germline V CDR1 and CDR2: SGDLS, YYNGEE. CDR3 length: 17 residues. V was pared by 4 bases and J by 13 bases, with 16 bases of the junction left unmatched. The CDR3 DNA reads TGTGCCAGCAGCCCAAGATTACCGGGACTAGCGGGAGTCCGACAGTTCTTC. As protein: CASSPRLPGLAGVRQFF.

The gene calls are TRBV7-2 and TRBJ2-3; 7 bases match TRBD2. Germline lookup yields CDR1 SGHTA and CDR2 FQGNSA. CDR3 size: 15 residues. With V trimmed by 1 base and J by 2 bases, 3 bases remained unmatched. The CDR3 here is CASSLGGTNTDTQYF. For the CDR3, the DNA is TGTGCCAGCAGCTTAGGCGGGACTAACACAGATACGCAGTATTTT.

This clone is classed as medium-sized (0.01 to 0.1%). The chain is built from TRBV19 and TRBJ1-6; the D gene is possibly TRBD1 (5 bases). The CDR3 loop spans 17 amino acids. V was trimmed by 3 bases and J by 0 bases, leaving 12 bases between them. The V gene's germline CDR1 is LNHDA and CDR2 SQIVND (reference sequence). This CDR3 reads CASSIGATGSYNSPLHF. CDR3 DNA: TGTGCCAGTAGTATTGGGGCCACGGGCTCCTATAATTCACCCCTCCACTTT.

The V gene is TRBV5-4, the J gene TRBJ2-2; 10 bases agree with TRBD2. In germline, CDR1 is SGHNT, CDR2 YYREEE (reference sequence). J gave up 5 bases and V 4 bases, and 5 bases lay outside the gene matches. The CDR3 is 15 amino acids. The DNA for the CDR3 is TGTGCCAGCAGCCGCCAGACTAGCGGGACCGGGGAGCTGTTTTTT. This codes for CASSRQTSGTGELFF.

The genes are TRBV11-3 and TRBJ2-1; D gene uncertain. The CDR3 contains 14 residues. Germline lookup yields CDR1 SGHNT and CDR2 YENEEA. Deletions cut 5 bases from V and 2 bases from J, with 10 bases between. The CDR3 DNA follows: TGTGCCAGCAGCCCCTATAGCCCCTACAATGAGCAGTTCTTC. It specifies CASSPYSPYNEQFF.

The chain joins TRBV6-2 or TRBV6-3 to TRBJ2-7; possible D gene TRBD1, 6 bases. The CDR3 has 16 amino acids. From germline, CDR1 is MNHEY and CDR2 SVGEGT. V shed 5 bases and J shed 4 bases, with 21 bases lying between them. The CDR3 loop reads CASSNPSGRGKYEQYF. As DNA, the CDR3 is TGTGCCAGCAGTAACCCCTCGGGCAGGGGTAAGTACGAGCAGTACTTC.

A few counts support this clone. The chain carries TRBV7-9 and TRBJ2-7, with D perhaps TRBD2 (5 bases). The V gene's germline CDR1 is SEHNR and CDR2 FQNEAQ (reference sequence). The V and J ends lost 1 base and 0 bases respectively, with 7 bases between them. CDR3 length: 14 amino acids. The CDR3 protein is CASSLGSGSYEQYF. The CDR3 DNA sequence: TGTGCCAGCAGCTTAGGAAGCGGCTCCTACGAGCAGTACTTC.

The V and J genes are TRBV6-6 and TRBJ2-3; no definite D call. Per germline, CDR1 MNHNY and CDR2 SVGAGI (reference sequence). V was trimmed by 4 bases and J by 4 bases, leaving 15 bases between them. The CDR3 runs 15 residues. CDR3: CASSSLPSAADTQYF. In nucleotides, the CDR3 is TGTGCCAGCAGTTCCCTACCATCTGCCGCAGATACGCAGTATTTT.

V and J are TRBV9 and TRBJ1-2, with 7 bases fitting TRBD1. Germline V gene sequence: CDR1 SGDLS, CDR2 YYNGEE. The CDR3 totals 14 residues. After removal of 3 bases from V and 2 bases from J, the junction contained 4 bases not matched to a gene. CDR3 nucleotides: TGTGCCAGCAGCGCGACGACAGGGAACTATGGCTACACCTTC. Amino acids: CASSATTGNYGYTF. Supplemented by reference TRBV9 and TRBJ1-2, the full variable domain reads DSGVTQTPKHLITATGQRVTLRCSPRSGDLSVYWYQQSLDQGLQFLIQYYNGEERAKGNILERFSAQQFPDLHSELNLSSLELGDSALYFCASSATTGNYGYTFGSGTRLTVV.

This clone appeared once. The chain is built from TRBV6-4 and TRBJ1-3, with TRBD1 matching 10 bases. Germline trimming cut 8 bases from V and 0 bases from J; bases unmatched to any gene: 10. Germline values: CDR1 MRHNA, CDR2 SNTAGT. The CDR3 has 17 residues. The CDR3 spells CASAGTGDTRSGNTIYF. DNA of the CDR3: TGTGCCAGCGCCGGGACAGGGGACACCCGCTCTGGAAACACCATATATTTT.

The rearrangement links TRBV7-9 to TRBJ2-1; no reliable D call. Trimming pared 3 bases from V and 8 bases from J, leaving 5 bases between. Germline CDR1 is SEHNR and CDR2 is FQNEAQ (reference sequence). CDR3 length: 11 residues. The CDR3, as DNA: TGTGCCAGCAGCTTTTCGTATGAGCAGTTCTTC. It specifies CASSFSYEQFF. Together with reference TRBV7-9 and TRBJ2-1, the CDR3 gives the full variable domain: DTGVSQNPRHKITKRGQNVTFRCDPISEHNRLYWYRQTLGQGPEFLTYFQNEAQLEKSRLLSDRFSAERPKGSFSTLEIQRTEQGDSAMYLCASSFSYEQFFGPGTRLTVL.

The V and J genes are TRBV27 and TRBJ2-5, with 8 bases that match TRBD2. With V trimmed by 4 bases and J by 5 bases, 12 bases remained unmatched. In germline, CDR1 is MNHEY, CDR2 SMNVEV (reference sequence). The length of the CDR3 is 16 residues. The CDR3 DNA follows: TGTGCCAGCAGTTCTTCCGGGAGGGCCTTTAGGGAGACCCAGTACTTC. Encoded protein: CASSSSGRAFRETQYF.

This chain uses TRBV6-5 with TRBJ1-2; D may be TRBD1 (5 bases). There are 13 residues in the CDR3. Trimming removed 6 bases at V and 4 bases at J, with 12 bases between. Germline CDR1 MNHEY, CDR2 SVGAGI. This chain's CDR3 is CASRLDSSYGYTF. CDR3 bases: TGTGCCAGCAGACTCGACAGTTCCTATGGCTACACCTTC.

The CDR3: CASSTERNSYEQYF. CDR3 sequence (DNA): TGTGCCAGCAGTACCGAGCGGAACTCCTACGAGCAGTACTTC. The chain is built from TRBV6-5 and TRBJ2-7; D may be TRBD2 (5 bases). CDR1 and CDR2 (germline): MNHEY, SVGAGI. Trimming pared 5 bases from V and 0 bases from J, leaving 11 bases between. The CDR3 loop spans 14 amino acids.

The J gene is TRBJ2-1, the V gene TRBV5-1; perhaps TRBD2 as D (5 bases). Germline V gene lookup returns CDR1 SGHRS and CDR2 YFSETQ. The CDR3 runs 14 residues. With 5 bases removed from V and 8 bases from J, the gap between germline ends came to 17 bases. The CDR3 loop reads CASSPVRGSDEQFF. As DNA, the CDR3 is TGCGCCAGCAGTCCGGTCCGAGGGAGCGATGAGCAGTTCTTC.

The CDR3 DNA reads TGCGCCAGCAGCTCCGGGACAGCAGAGTACGAGCAGTACTTC. Protein sequence: CASSSGTAEYEQYF. The chain recombines TRBV5-1 with TRBJ2-7, with 7 bases matching TRBD1. The V gene's germline CDR1 is SGHRS and CDR2 YFSETQ. This CDR3 has 14 amino acids. J was trimmed by 4 bases and V by 3 bases; bases with no gene match: 7.

The V gene is TRBV6-4, the J gene TRBJ2-4, with 8 nucleotides matching TRBD2. This CDR3 has 19 residues. Germline CDR1 and CDR2: MRHNA and SNTAGT. The V segment lost 2 bases and the J segment 3 bases; nucleotides outside the gene matches: 15. CDR3: CASSDKSRSGRVGKNIQYF. The CDR3 nucleotides read TGTGCCAGCAGTGACAAGTCGAGAAGCGGGAGAGTTGGCAAAAACATTCAGTACTTC.

The chain has TRBV4-3 and TRBJ1-1, with D maybe TRBD1 (6 bases). The CDR3 has 15 amino acids. Trimming stripped 2 bases from V and 2 bases from J, with 12 bases between. Germline-derived CDR1 and CDR2 are LGHNA and YSLEER. The CDR3 reads CASSQIQGGNTEAFF. The CDR3 DNA reads as TGCGCCAGCAGCCAAATACAAGGGGGAAACACTGAAGCTTTCTTT.

The rearrangement joins TRBV3-1 (or the pseudogene TRBV3-2) to TRBJ2-7, with 9 bases matching TRBD2. Germline CDR1 LGHDT, CDR2 YNNKEL (reference sequence). This CDR3 has 14 residues. The V and J ends lost 1 base and 5 bases, in that order; junction bases with no gene match: 3. The CDR3 DNA reads TGTGCCAGCAGCCAAGCGAGCGGGAGGAACGAGCAGTACTTC. Protein sequence: CASSQASGRNEQYF.

The CDR3 protein is CASSPPDRGRGGTEAFF. The DNA for the CDR3 is TGTGCCAGCTCACCACCCGACAGGGGCCGAGGGGGCACTGAAGCTTTCTTT. The chain combines TRBV18 with TRBJ1-1; 8 bases fit TRBD1. Germline lookup yields CDR1 KGHSH and CDR2 LQKENI. Losses at the gene ends were 0 bases for V and 4 bases for J; bases not matched to a gene: 10. The CDR3 covers 17 residues. Full variable domain (remainder filled in from reference TRBV18 and TRBJ1-1): NAGVMQNPRHLVRRRGQEARLRCSPMKGHSHVYWYRQLPEEGLKFMVYLQKENIIDESGMPKERFSAEFPKEGPSILRIQQVVRGDSAAYFCASSPPDRGRGGTEAFFGQGTRLTVV.